Here is one TCR beta chain with its context. The target antigen is unknown. The sample originates from a study of blood T cells in healthy people across ages. Study outcomes and limitations: A strong correlation was seen between TCR beta diversity and naive T cell percentage.

No fewer than 5 micrograms of total RNA were isolated from every sample. For the second PCR, which ran for roughly 6 to 12 cycles, a sample-barcoded 5' primer and a J-beta primer mix were used. The study obtained at least 3 million CDR3-containing paired-end reads from every sample. TCRdb fed the 5' RACE reads into MiXCR, producing one record per CDR3 protein. The table includes hundreds of thousands of distinct CDR3 sequences, 56% detected once. The sequenced sample was blood. The TCR comes from a man aged 40-55 years in good health.

The DNA for the CDR3 is TGTGCCAGCAGTTTTGGCCTGGACGCCCTACAAGAGACCCAGTACTTC. Translation: CASSFGLDALQETQYF. The gene calls are TRBV12-3 or TRBV12-4 and TRBJ2-7; the D is unclear. The J call may be incorrect, as the DNA end agrees better with TRBJ2-5. This CDR3 region has 16 residues.